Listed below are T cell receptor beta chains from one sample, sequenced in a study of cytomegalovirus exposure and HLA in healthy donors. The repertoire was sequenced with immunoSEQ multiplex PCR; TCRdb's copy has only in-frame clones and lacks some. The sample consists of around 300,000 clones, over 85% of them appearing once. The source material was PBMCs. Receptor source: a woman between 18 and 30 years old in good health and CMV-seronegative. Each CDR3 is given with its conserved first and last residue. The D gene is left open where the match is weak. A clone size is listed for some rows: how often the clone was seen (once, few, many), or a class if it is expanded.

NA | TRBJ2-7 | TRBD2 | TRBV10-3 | TGTGCCACGACTAGCGGGGACACCTACGAGCAGTACTTC | CATTSGDTYEQYF
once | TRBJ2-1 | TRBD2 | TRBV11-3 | TGTGCCAGCAGCCCTGGTGGGGGGGACGATGAGCAGTTCTTC | CASSPGGGDDEQFF
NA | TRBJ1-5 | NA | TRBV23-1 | TGCGCCAGCACATTTGGAGGGATGGATCAGCCCCAGCATTTT | CASTFGGMDQPQHF
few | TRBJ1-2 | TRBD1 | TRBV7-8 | TGTGCCAGCAGCTCGGGATGGACAGGTTCTAACTATGGCTACACCTTC | CASSSGWTGSNYGYTF
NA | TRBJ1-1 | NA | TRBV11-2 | TGTGCCAGCAGCGTTGGTTGGGGGCGTTTTGAAGCTTTCTTT | CASSVGWGRFEAFF
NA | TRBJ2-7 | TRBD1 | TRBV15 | TGTGCCACCAGCAGAGAGGGGACAGGGGGCGACCACGAGCAGTACTTC | CATSREGTGGDHEQYF
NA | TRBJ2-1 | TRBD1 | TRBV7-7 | TGTGCCAGCAGCTCATTACAGGGGGGACCTTCCTCTTACAATGAGCAGTTCTTC | CASSSLQGGPSSYNEQFF
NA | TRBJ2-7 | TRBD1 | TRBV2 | TGTGCCAGCAGTGAAAGGGGACAGGCCTTTAACGAGCAGTACTTC | CASSERGQAFNEQYF
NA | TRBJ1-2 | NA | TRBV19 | TGTGCCAGTAGTCTAGGACAGCACTATGGCTACACCTTC | CASSLGQHYGYTF
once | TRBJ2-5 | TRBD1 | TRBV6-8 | TGTGCCAGCAGTTACCCAGAAAACCCCCGGGACAGCCAAGAGACCCAGTACTTC | CASSYPENPRDSQETQYF
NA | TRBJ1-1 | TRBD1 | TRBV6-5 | TGTGCCAGCAGTTATCGACAGGGGGTGGGGAACACTGAAGCTTTCTTT | CASSYRQGVGNTEAFF
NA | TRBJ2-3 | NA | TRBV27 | TGTGCCAGCAGTTTAGCCCCTGAAACTAGCACAGATACGCAGTATTTT | CASSLAPETSTDTQYF
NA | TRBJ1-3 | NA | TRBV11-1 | TGTGCCAGCAGCCGGTGGGGGCGTCCGGAGGGAAACACCATATATTTT | CASSRWGRPEGNTIYF
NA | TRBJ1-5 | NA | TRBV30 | TGTGCCTGGAGTTTCCAACAGTCCAATCAGCCCCAGCATTTT | CAWSFQQSNQPQHF
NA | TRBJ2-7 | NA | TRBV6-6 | TGTGCCAGCAGCGGGCCGGACAGTTACGAGCAGTACTTC | CASSGPDSYEQYF
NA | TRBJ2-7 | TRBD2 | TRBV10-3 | TGTGCCATCTCAGCTAGCGGGGGGTTTAGCTCCTACGAGCAGTACTTC | CAISASGGFSSYEQYF
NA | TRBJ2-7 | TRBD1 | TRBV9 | TGTGCCAGCAGCGTAGGGGGACAGGGCAAAAACGAGCAGTACTTC | CASSVGGQGKNEQYF
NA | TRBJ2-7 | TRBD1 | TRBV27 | TGTGCCAGCAGTTTATCGGCAGGGGGTTTCGACGAGCAGTACTTC | CASSLSAGGFDEQYF
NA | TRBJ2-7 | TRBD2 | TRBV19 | TGTGCCAGTAGTCCCCGACTAGCGGGGACGATCTACGAGCAGTACTTC | CASSPRLAGTIYEQYF
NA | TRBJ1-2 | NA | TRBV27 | TGTGCCAGCAGTTTTCAGGGTTATGGCTACACCTTC | CASSFQGYGYTF
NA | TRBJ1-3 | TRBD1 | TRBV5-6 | TGTGCCAGCAGCCCGATGGGACAGAGAGAAAACACCATATATTTT | CASSPMGQRENTIYF
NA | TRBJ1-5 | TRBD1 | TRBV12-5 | TGTGCTAGTGGTTTGGTACTGGACAGGGGCCTTTATAGCAATCAGCCCCAGCATTTT | CASGLVLDRGLYSNQPQHF
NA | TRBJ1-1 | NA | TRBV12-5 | TGTGCTAGTGAATCCGTCGGGGAGAACACTGAAGCTTTCTTT | CASESVGENTEAFF
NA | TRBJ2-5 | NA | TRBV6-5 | TGTGCCAGCAGTTACGGGTGGGCTAACCAAGAGACCCAGTACTTC | CASSYGWANQETQYF
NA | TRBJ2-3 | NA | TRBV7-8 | TGTGCCAGCAGCTTAGAAGTGTGGGACTCCCACACAGATACGCAGTATTTT | CASSLEVWDSHTDTQYF
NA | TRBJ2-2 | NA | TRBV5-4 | TGTGCCAGCAGCAGCCCATCACTAGCGAACACCGGGGAGCTGTTTTTT | CASSSPSLANTGELFF
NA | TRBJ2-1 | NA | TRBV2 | TGTGCCAGCAAGCAAGACAACAATGAGCAGTTCTTC | CASKQDNNEQFF
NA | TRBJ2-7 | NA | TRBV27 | TGTGCCAGCAGTCCACAGGGATACGAGCAGTACTTC | CASSPQGYEQYF
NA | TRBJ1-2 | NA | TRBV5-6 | TGTGCCAGCAGCGGAACAGGGATCTATGGCTACACCTTC | CASSGTGIYGYTF
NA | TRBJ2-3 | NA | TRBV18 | TGTGCCAGCTCACAGAACGCGGGACTTACAGATACGCAGTATTTT | CASSQNAGLTDTQYF
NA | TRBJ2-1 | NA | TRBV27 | TGTGCCAGCAGTTTACTTGTGGGAGTTGGGAATGAGCAGTTCTTC | CASSLLVGVGNEQFF
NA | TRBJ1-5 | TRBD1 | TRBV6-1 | TGTGCCAGCAGTGAACTTGGGACAGGAGGAAATCAGCCCCAGCATTTT | CASSELGTGGNQPQHF
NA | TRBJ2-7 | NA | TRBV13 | TGTGCCAGCAGCGCGGGGCAGGGCTACGAGCAGTACTTC | CASSAGQGYEQYF
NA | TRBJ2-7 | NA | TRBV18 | TGTGCCAGCTCACCCGGAGGAGGGGGGGCGTACGAGCAGTACTTC | CASSPGGGGAYEQYF
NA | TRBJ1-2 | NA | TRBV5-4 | TGTGCCAGCAGCTCGGGACATATTAACTATGGCTACACCTTC | CASSSGHINYGYTF
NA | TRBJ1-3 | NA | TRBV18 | TGTGCCAGCTCTCCCGTCGAACAATCTGGAAACACCATATATTTT | CASSPVEQSGNTIYF
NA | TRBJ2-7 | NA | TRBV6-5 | TGTGCCAGCAGTTACTCGGAGGGCCTAAACGAGCAGTACTTC | CASSYSEGLNEQYF
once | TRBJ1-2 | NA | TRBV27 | TGTGCCAGCAGAGGGGCTTCGGGGCAGGGGAGATTCTATGGCGGCTACACCTTC | CASRGASGQGRFYGGYTF
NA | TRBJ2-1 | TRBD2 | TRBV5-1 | TGCGCCAGCAGTCCGACTAGCGGGGGGGCCGGGGCTTACGAGCAGTTCTTC | CASSPTSGGAGAYEQFF
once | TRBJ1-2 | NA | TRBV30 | NA | CAWGTGIQSFF
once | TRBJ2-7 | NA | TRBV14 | TGTGCCAGCAGCCAATGGTCTAGCTACGAGCAGTACTTC | CASSQWSSYEQYF
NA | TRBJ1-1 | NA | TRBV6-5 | TGTGCCAGCAACACAGGGAGCTCGAACACTGAAGCTTTCTTT | CASNTGSSNTEAFF
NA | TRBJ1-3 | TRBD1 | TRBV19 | TGTGCCAGTAGTTCCAACGACAGGGGAAGAGGAAACACCATATATTTT | CASSSNDRGRGNTIYF
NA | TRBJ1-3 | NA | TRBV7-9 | TGTGCCAGCAGCATACTACAGGCGACCTCTGGAAACACCATATATTTT | CASSILQATSGNTIYF
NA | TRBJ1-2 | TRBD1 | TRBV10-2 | TGCGCCAGCAGTGACTCCATAGACAGGGGTCAAGGCTACACCTTC | CASSDSIDRGQGYTF
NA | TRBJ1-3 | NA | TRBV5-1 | TGCGCCAGCAGCTTCGACAGCTTCTCGGGAAACACCATATATTTT | CASSFDSFSGNTIYF
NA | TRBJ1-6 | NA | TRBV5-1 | TGCGCCAGCAGCCGGGACTATAATTCACCCCTCCACTTT | CASSRDYNSPLHF
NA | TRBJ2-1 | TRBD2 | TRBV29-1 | TGCAGCGTTGAATTAGCGGGGACCAATGAGCAGTTCTTC | CSVELAGTNEQFF
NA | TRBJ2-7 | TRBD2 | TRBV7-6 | TGTGCCAGCAGCTCGGGACTAGGTTTTTACGAGCAGTACTTC | CASSSGLGFYEQYF
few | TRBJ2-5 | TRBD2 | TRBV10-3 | TGTGCCATCAGTGAGTCCGACGGGGGGGCCCTAGAGACCCAGTACTTC | CAISESDGGALETQYF
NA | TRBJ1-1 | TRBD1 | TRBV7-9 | TGTGCCAGCAGCCGGACAGGGGTCACTGAAGCTTTCTTT | CASSRTGVTEAFF
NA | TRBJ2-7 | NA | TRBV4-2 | TGTGCCAGCAGCCAAACGGGGGAAAACTACGAGCAGTACTTC | CASSQTGENYEQYF
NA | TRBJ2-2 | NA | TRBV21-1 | TGTGCCAGCAGCGCCGACAGGGGGCCAAACACCGGGGAGCTGTTTTTT | CASSADRGPNTGELFF
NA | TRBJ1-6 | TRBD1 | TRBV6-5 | TGTGCCAGCAGTTATGAGGGACAGGGGAATTCACCCCTCCACTTT | CASSYEGQGNSPLHF
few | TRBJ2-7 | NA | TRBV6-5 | TGTGCCACCTTCACAGCCTACGAGCAGTACTTC | CATFTAYEQYF
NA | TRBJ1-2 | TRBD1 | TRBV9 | TGTGCCAGCAGCGTAGGACAGGGCTATGGCTACACCTTC | CASSVGQGYGYTF
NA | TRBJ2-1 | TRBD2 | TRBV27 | TGTGCCAGCAGTTTAATCGGGGGGACCCTGTTTAGTGAGCAGTTCTTC | CASSLIGGTLFSEQFF
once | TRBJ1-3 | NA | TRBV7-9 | TGTGCCAGCAGCTCACCACCTTCAGGGCTCAACTCTGGAAACACCATATATTTT | CASSSPPSGLNSGNTIYF